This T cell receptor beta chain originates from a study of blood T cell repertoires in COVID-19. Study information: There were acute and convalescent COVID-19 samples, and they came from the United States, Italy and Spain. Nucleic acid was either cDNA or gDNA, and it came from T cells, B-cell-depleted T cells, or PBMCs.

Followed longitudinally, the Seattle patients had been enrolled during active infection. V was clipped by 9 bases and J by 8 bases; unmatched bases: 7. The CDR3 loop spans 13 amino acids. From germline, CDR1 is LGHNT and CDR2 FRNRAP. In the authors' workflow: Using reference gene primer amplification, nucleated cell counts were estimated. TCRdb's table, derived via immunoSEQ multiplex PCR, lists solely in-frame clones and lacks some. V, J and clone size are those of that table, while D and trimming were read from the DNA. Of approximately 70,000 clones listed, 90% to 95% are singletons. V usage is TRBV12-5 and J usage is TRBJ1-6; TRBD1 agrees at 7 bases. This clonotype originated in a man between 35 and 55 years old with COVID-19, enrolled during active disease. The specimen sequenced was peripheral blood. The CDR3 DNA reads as TGTGCTAGCCAGACAGGGTTTCATTCACCCCTCCACTTT. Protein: CASQTGFHSPLHF.